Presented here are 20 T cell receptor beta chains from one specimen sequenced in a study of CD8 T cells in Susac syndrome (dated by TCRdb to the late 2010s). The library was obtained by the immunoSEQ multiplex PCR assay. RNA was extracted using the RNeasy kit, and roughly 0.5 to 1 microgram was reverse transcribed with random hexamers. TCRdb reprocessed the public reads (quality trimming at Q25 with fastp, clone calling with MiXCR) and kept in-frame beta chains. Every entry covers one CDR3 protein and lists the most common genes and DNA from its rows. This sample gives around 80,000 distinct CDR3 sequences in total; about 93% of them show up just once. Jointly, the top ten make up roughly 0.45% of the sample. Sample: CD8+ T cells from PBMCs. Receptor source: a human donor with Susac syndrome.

In nucleotides, the CDR3 is TGCAGTGCTCGGGAGGGGGTTAGTGGGGAGCTGTTTTTT. Translation gives CSAREGVSGELFF. V and J are TRBV20-1 and TRBJ2-2; 8 nucleotides line up with TRBD2. There are 13 residues in the CDR3. Looked up from germline, CDR1 is DFQATT and CDR2 is SNEGSKA (reference sequence). J lost 8 bases, V lost 5 bases, and 7 bases had no gene match.

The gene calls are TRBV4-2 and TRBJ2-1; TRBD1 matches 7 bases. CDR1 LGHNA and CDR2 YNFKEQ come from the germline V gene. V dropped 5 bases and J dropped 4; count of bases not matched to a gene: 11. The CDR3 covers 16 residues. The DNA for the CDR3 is TGTGCCAGCAGCTATAGGGGGCAGAGTTCTTACAATGAGCAGTTCTTC. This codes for CASSYRGQSSYNEQFF.

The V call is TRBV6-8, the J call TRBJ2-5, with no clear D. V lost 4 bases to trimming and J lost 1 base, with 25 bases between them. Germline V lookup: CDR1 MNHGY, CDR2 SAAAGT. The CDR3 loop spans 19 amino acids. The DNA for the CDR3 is TGTGCCAGCAGTTCTCCGGCACCTCCTTTCATGGGGTTCCAAGAGACCCAGTACTTC. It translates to CASSSPAPPFMGFQETQYF.

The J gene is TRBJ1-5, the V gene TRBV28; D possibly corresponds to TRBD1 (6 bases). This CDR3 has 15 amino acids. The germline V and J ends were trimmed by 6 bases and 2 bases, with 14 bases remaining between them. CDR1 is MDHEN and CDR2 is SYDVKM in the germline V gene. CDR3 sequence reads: CASRLGGNGNQPQHF. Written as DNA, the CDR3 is TGTGCCAGCAGGTTAGGGGGAAATGGCAATCAGCCCCAGCATTTT.

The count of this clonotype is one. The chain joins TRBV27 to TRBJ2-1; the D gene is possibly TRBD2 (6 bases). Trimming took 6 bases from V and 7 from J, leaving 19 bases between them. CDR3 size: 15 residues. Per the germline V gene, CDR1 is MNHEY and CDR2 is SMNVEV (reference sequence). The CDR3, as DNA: TGTGCCAGCAGCCCCTCAGGAGGGATGAAGAATGAGCAGTTCTTC. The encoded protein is CASSPSGGMKNEQFF.

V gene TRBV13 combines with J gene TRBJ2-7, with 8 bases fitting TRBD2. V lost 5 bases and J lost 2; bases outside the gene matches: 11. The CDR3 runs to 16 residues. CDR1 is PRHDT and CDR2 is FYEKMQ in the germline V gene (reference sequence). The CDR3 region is CASSPRTSSGTYEQYF. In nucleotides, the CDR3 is TGTGCCAGCAGCCCCAGGACTAGCTCGGGGACCTACGAGCAGTACTTC.

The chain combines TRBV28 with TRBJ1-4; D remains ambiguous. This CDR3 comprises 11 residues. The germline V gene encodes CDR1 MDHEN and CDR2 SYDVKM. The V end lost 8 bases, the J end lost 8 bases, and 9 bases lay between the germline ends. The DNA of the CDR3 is TGTGCCAGCGCCGGAGGGGAAAAACTGTTTTTT. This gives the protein CASAGGEKLFF.

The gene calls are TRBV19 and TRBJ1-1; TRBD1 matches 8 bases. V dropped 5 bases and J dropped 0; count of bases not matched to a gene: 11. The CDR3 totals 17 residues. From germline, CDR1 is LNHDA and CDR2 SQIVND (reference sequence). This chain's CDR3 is CASSSSGGRLMNTEAFF. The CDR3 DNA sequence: TGTGCCAGTAGTTCCTCAGGGGGCCGTCTGATGAACACTGAAGCTTTCTTT.

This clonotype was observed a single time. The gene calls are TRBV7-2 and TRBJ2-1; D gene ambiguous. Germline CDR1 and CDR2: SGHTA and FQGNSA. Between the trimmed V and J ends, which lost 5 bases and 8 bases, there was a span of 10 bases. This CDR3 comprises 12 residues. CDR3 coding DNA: TGTGCCAGCAGCCTTCTAGAGGATGAGCAGTTCTTC. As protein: CASSLLEDEQFF.

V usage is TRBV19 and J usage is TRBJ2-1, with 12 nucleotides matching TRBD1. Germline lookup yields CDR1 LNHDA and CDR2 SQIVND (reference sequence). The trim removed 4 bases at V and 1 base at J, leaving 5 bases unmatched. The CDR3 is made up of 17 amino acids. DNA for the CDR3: TGTGCCAGTAGTAAGGGACAGGGGGCTTCATCCTACAATGAGCAGTTCTTC. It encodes CASSKGQGASSYNEQFF. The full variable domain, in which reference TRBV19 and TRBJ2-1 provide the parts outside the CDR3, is DGGITQSPKYLFRKEGQNVTLSCEQNLNHDAMYWYRQDPGQGLRLIYYSQIVNDFQKGDIAEGYSVSREKKESFPLTVTSAQKNPTAFYLCASSKGQGASSYNEQFFGPGTRLTVL.

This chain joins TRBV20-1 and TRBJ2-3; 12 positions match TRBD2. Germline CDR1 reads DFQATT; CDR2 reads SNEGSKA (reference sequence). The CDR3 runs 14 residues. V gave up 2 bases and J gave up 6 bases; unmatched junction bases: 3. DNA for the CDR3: TGCAGTGCTAGACCTAGCGGGAGGGCGGATACGCAGTATTTT. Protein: CSARPSGRADTQYF.

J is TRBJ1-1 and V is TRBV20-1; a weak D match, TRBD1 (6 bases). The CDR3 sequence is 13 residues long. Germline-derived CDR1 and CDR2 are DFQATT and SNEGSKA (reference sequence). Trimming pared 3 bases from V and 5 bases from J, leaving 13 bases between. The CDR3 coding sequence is TGCAGTGCTAGGGAACAGGGCAGGACTGAAGCTTTCTTT. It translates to CSAREQGRTEAFF.

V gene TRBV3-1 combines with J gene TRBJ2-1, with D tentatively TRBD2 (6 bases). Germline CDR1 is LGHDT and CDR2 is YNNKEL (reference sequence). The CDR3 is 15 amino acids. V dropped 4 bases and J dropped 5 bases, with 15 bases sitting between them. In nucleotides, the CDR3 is TGTGCCAGCAGCCCAAAGCGGGTGTTTAACAATGAGCAGTTCTTC. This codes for CASSPKRVFNNEQFF.

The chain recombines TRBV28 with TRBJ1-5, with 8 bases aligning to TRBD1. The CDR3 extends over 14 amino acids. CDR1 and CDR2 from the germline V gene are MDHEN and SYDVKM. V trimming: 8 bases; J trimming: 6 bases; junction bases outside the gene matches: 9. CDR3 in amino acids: CASGLQGVGQPQHF. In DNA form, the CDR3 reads TGTGCCAGCGGATTACAGGGGGTGGGTCAGCCCCAGCATTTT.

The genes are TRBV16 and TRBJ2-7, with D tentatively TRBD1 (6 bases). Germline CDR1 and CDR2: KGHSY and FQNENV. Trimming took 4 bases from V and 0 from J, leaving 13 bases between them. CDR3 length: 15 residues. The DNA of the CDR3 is TGTGCCAGCAGCCTGACAGGCCCCGTCTCCTACGAGCAGTACTTC. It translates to CASSLTGPVSYEQYF. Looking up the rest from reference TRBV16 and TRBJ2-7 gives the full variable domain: GEEVAQTPKHLVRGEGQKAKLYCAPIKGHSYVFWYQQVLKNEFKFLISFQNENVFDETGMPKERFSAKCLPNSPCSLEIQATKLEDSAVYFCASSLTGPVSYEQYFGPGTRLTVT.

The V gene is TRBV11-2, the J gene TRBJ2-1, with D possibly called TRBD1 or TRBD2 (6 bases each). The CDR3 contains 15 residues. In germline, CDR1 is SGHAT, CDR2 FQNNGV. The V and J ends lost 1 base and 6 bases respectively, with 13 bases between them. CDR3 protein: CASSLAGEGGNEQFF. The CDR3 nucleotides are TGTGCCAGCAGCTTAGCGGGAGAGGGGGGCAATGAGCAGTTCTTC. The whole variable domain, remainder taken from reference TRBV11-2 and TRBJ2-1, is EAGVAQSPRYKIIEKRQSVAFWCNPISGHATLYWYQQILGQGPKLLIQFQNNGVVDDSQLPKDRFSAERLKGVDSTLKIQPAKLEDSAVYLCASSLAGEGGNEQFFGPGTRLTVL.

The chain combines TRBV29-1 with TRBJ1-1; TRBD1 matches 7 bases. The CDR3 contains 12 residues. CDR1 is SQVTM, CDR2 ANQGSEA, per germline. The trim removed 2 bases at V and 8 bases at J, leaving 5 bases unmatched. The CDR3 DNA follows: TGCAGCGTTGAATCAAGGGGGCCCGAAGCTTTCTTT. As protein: CSVESRGPEAFF.

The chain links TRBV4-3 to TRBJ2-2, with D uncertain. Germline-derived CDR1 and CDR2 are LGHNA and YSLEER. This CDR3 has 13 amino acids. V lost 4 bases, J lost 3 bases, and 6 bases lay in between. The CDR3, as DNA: TGCGCCAGCAGCCCAACGGACACCGGGGAGCTGTTTTTT. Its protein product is CASSPTDTGELFF.

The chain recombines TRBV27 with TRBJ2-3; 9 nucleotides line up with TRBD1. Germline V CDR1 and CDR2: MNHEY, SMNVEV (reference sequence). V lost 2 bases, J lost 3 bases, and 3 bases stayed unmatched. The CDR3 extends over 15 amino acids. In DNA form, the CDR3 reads TGTGCCAGCAGTTTAGACAGGGGGTTAACAGATACGCAGTATTTT. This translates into CASSLDRGLTDTQYF.

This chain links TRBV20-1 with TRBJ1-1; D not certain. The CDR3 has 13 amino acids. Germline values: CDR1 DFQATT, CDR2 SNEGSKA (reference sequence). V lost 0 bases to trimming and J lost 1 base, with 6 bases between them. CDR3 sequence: CSARDYPNTEAFF. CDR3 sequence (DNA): TGCAGTGCTAGAGATTATCCGAACACTGAAGCTTTCTTT.